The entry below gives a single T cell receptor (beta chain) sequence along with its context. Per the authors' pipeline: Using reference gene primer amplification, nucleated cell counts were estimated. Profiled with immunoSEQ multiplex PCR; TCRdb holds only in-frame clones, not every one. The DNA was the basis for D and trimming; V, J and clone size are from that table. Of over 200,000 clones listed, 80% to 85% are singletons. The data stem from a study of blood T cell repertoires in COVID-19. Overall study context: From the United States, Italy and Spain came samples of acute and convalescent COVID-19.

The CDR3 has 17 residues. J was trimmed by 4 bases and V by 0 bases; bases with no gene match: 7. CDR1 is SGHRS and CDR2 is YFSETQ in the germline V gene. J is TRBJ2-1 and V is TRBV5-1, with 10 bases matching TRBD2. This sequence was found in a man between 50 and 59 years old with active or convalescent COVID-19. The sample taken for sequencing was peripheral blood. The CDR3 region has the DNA TGCGCCAGCAGCTTGGAGGCTAGCGGGGGCCTTTACAATGAGCAGTTCTTC. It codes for CASSLEASGGLYNEQFF.